A selection of T cell receptor beta chains follows, all from one sample in a study of cytomegalovirus exposure and HLA in healthy donors. Generated by immunoSEQ multiplex PCR, the TCRdb table keeps only in-frame clones and is missing some. The sample lists 150,000 to 200,000 clones; about four fifths were seen once. What was sequenced was PBMCs. These TCRs come from a young woman in good health and CMV-seropositive. The CDR3 runs from the conserved cysteine through the conserved F or W. A D gene is named only where the DNA matches it firmly. Not every row has a clone size; where given, it reads once, few, many or a size class.

J	size	D	V	CDR3	DNA
TRBJ1-5	NA	TRBD1	TRBV2	CASSGQGPFSPQHF	TGTGCCAGCAGCGGACAGGGGCCTTTCTCGCCCCAGCATTTT
TRBJ2-1	NA	NA	TRBV27	CASTPGGGHEQFF	TGTGCCAGCACCCCTGGCGGGGGCCATGAGCAGTTCTTC
TRBJ1-5	once	NA	TRBV6-6	CASSYSDRDNQPQHF	TGTGCCAGCAGTTACTCCGACAGAGACAATCAGCCCCAGCATTTT
TRBJ1-1	NA	NA	TRBV6-5	CASSYEWSRGTEAFF	TGTGCCAGCAGTTACGAATGGAGTAGGGGCACTGAAGCTTTCTTT
TRBJ2-7	NA	TRBD1	TRBV5-8	CASSSRKGQVRPYEQYF	TGTGCCAGCAGCTCAAGAAAGGGACAGGTACGGCCCTACGAGCAGTACTTC
TRBJ2-7	once	TRBD2	TRBV9	CASSAGLAVSYEQYF	TGTGCCAGCAGCGCGGGACTAGCGGTATCCTACGAGCAGTACTTC
TRBJ1-1	NA	NA	TRBV27	CASSLSGTTEAFF	TGTGCCAGCAGTTTATCCGGGACAACGGAAGCTTTCTTT
TRBJ2-5	NA	NA	TRBV5-6	CASSLGRDETQYF	TGTGCCAGCAGCTTAGGACGGGATGAGACCCAGTACTTC
TRBJ1-1	NA	TRBD1	TRBV14	CASSRGQGMRNTEAFF	TGTGCCAGCAGCCGGGGACAGGGGATGAGGAACACTGAAGCTTTCTTT
TRBJ1-2	NA	TRBD1	TRBV5-6	CASSFNRGNYGYTF	TGTGCCAGCAGCTTTAACAGGGGAAACTATGGCTACACCTTC
TRBJ1-4	once	TRBD1	TRBV6-5	CASRTGQQVEKLFF	TGTGCCAGCAGGACGGGACAGCAAGTTGAAAAACTGTTTTTT
TRBJ1-2	NA	NA	TRBV7-2	CASSPRGGARGYTF	TGTGCCAGCAGCCCGAGAGGGGGGGCGCGTGGCTACACCTTC
TRBJ2-5	once	TRBD2	TRBV6-1	CAGQAGGVWETQYF	TGTGCCGGTCAAGCGGGAGGTGTATGGGAGACCCAGTACTTC
TRBJ2-1	NA	TRBD2	TRBV10-3	CAISDPGTTQYNEQFF	TGTGCCATCAGCGACCCCGGGACTACTCAATACAATGAGCAGTTCTTC
TRBJ2-1	NA	TRBD1	TRBV27	CASSPYRGVPSGDEQFF	TGTGCCAGCAGTCCGTACAGGGGGGTCCCCTCGGGCGATGAGCAGTTCTTC
TRBJ2-3	NA	TRBD2	TRBV19	CASTSGNFPTDTQYF	TGTGCCAGTACTAGCGGGAACTTTCCCACAGATACGCAGTATTTT
TRBJ2-1	NA	TRBD2	TRBV5-6	CASSLGTSGGATEQFF	TGTGCCAGCAGCTTGGGGACTAGCGGGGGGGCCACTGAGCAGTTCTTC
TRBJ2-2	NA	NA	TRBV9	CASSATGRGTGELFF	TGTGCCAGCAGCGCCACAGGAAGGGGCACCGGGGAGCTGTTTTTT
TRBJ2-1	once	NA	TRBV28	CASAPTDSRNEQFF	TGTGCCAGCGCACCGACCGACAGTCGCAATGAGCAGTTCTTC
TRBJ1-5	NA	NA	TRBV27	CASSFGWFGPQHF	TGTGCCAGCAGTTTCGGGTGGTTCGGGCCCCAGCATTTT
TRBJ2-7	NA	TRBD2	TRBV18	CASSPVGGGGPPSEQYF	TGTGCCAGCTCACCAGTCGGCGGCGGGGGTCCCCCCAGCGAGCAGTACTTC
TRBJ2-7	NA	NA	TRBV19	CASSGIAVGFYEQYF	TGTGCCAGTAGCGGGATAGCGGTGGGGTTTTACGAGCAGTACTTC
TRBJ2-7	NA	TRBD1	TRBV29-1	CSVVPIGGHEQYF	TGCAGCGTTGTCCCAATAGGGGGCCACGAGCAGTACTTC
TRBJ1-1	few	TRBD1	TRBV4-1	CASSQTTGFVAFF	TGCGCCAGCAGCCAAACGACAGGGTTTGTAGCTTTCTTT
TRBJ2-7	once	NA	TRBV7-8	CASSLNQGYEQYF	TGTGCCAGCAGCTTAAATCAGGGGTACGAGCAGTACTTC
TRBJ2-1	NA	NA	TRBV18	CASSPPGVNEQFF	TGTGCCAGCTCACCTCCAGGGGTCAATGAGCAGTTCTTC
TRBJ2-7	NA	TRBD1	TRBV5-1	CASRIIPTTHLRGILSYEQYF	TGCGCCAGCAGAATTATCCCCACTACTCATCTCAGGGGGATCCTCTCCTACGAGCAGTACTTC
TRBJ2-7	NA	NA	TRBV7-8	CASSLASGEVVYEQYF	TGTGCCAGCAGCTTAGCCTCGGGGGAAGTCGTCTACGAGCAGTACTTC
TRBJ1-2	NA	NA	TRBV9	CASSPSLRINYGYTF	TGTGCCAGCAGCCCAAGCCTGCGTATCAACTATGGCTACACCTTC
TRBJ1-2	NA	TRBD1	TRBV4-3	CASSQDYRGGYGYTF	TGCGCCAGCAGCCAAGATTACAGGGGCGGGTATGGCTACACCTTC
TRBJ2-1	NA	TRBD2	TRBV7-2	CASSLVRLAGYNEQFF	TGTGCCAGCAGCTTAGTTAGACTAGCGGGCTACAATGAGCAGTTCTTC
TRBJ2-6	NA	NA	TRBV18	CASARGGAPGANVLTF	TGTGCCAGCGCCCGTGGGGGGGCCCCCGGGGCCAACGTCCTGACTTTC
TRBJ2-7	few	NA	TRBV7-5	CARSLAQSGVSYEQYF	TGTGCCAGAAGCTTAGCACAGTCGGGGGTCTCCTACGAGCAGTACTTC
TRBJ2-5	once	NA	TRBV7-8	CASSLTGSEYF	TGTGCCAGCAGCTTGACGGGGTCCGAGTACTTC
TRBJ1-1	NA	TRBD1	TRBV19	CASSMGQTNTEAFF	TGTGCCAGTAGTATGGGACAGACGAACACTGAAGCTTTCTTT
TRBJ1-5	few	NA	TRBV27	CASSRYRASNQPQHF	TGTGCCAGCAGCCGTTACAGGGCCAGCAATCAGCCCCAGCATTTT
TRBJ1-2	few	NA	TRBV5-1	CASSYGGYGYTF	TGCGCCAGCAGCTACGGGGGCTATGGCTACACCTTC
TRBJ1-5	NA	NA	TRBV19	CASSIDPGLGQPQHF	TGTGCCAGTAGTATAGACCCTGGACTGGGTCAGCCCCAGCATTTT
TRBJ1-5	NA	TRBD1	TRBV2	CASKHEQGAGGQPQHF	TGTGCCAGCAAACACGAACAGGGGGCAGGTGGTCAGCCCCAGCATTTT
TRBJ2-3	once	TRBD1	TRBV5-4	CASSFQGVGDTQYF	TGTGCCAGCAGCTTCCAGGGGGTAGGAGATACGCAGTATTTT
TRBJ1-1	NA	NA	TRBV5-1	CASSPAGGSTEAFF	TGCGCCAGCAGCCCGGCGGGAGGGAGTACTGAAGCTTTCTTT
TRBJ2-7	NA	NA	TRBV27	CASSPPSLGFPYEQYF	TGTGCCAGCAGTCCTCCCTCGTTGGGCTTTCCCTACGAGCAGTACTTC
TRBJ2-1	NA	TRBD1	TRBV7-9	CASSSRDSSYNEQFF	TGTGCCAGCAGTTCGAGGGACAGCTCCTACAATGAGCAGTTCTTC
TRBJ2-7	NA	TRBD2	TRBV7-9	CASAREGYEQYF	TGTGCCAGTGCGCGGGAGGGCTACGAGCAGTACTTC
TRBJ2-7	NA	TRBD2	TRBV2	CASNSGGSSYEQYF	TGTGCCAGCAATAGCGGGGGCAGCTCCTACGAGCAGTACTTC